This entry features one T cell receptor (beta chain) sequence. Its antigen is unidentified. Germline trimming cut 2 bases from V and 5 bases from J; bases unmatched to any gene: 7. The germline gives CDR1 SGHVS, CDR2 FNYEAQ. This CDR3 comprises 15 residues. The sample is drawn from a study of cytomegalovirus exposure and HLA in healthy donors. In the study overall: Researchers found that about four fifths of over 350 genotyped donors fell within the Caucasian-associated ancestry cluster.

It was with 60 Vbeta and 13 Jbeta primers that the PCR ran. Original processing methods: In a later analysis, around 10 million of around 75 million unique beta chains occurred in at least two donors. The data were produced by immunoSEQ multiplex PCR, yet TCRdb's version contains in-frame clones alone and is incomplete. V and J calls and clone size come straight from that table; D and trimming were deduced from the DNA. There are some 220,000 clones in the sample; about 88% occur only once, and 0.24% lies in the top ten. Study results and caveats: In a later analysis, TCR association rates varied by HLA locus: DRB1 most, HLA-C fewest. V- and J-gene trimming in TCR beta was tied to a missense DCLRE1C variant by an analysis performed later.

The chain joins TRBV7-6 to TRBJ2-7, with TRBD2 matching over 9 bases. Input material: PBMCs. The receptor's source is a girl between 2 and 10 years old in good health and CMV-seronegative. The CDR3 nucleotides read TGTGCCAGCAGCTTATCCCCAGCGGGGGGAAACGAGCAGTACTTC. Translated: CASSLSPAGGNEQYF.